The 22 T cell receptor beta chains presented below share a single source sample, sequenced in a study of cytomegalovirus exposure and HLA in healthy donors (dated by TCRdb to the late 2010s). The library came from the immunoSEQ multiplex PCR assay. For the multiplex PCR, a mixture combining 60 forward primers for TCR Vbeta segments and 13 reverse primers for TCR Jbeta segments was used. Here the immuneACCESS table is served through TCRdb, limited to in-frame sequences with V and J called. Missing clones are a known gap in these copies; in checked studies unresolved V genes cover under half, and the rest lacks a known reason. Here the sample has 110,000 or so clones; about 81% occur a single time. The ten largest clonotypes hold roughly 1.3% of the sample. The sequencing sample was made of PBMCs. Receptors were obtained from a man aged 30 to 45 in good health and CMV-seronegative.

The chain uses TRBV30 and TRBJ1-6; 9 positions agree with TRBD1. Unmatched junction bases numbered 6, after V lost 2 bases and J lost 7 bases. CDR3 length: 15 residues. From germline, CDR1 is GTSNPN and CDR2 SVGIG (reference sequence). CDR3 DNA sequence: TGTGCCTGGAGTTTCTGGGACAGGGACAATTCACCCCTCCACTTT. Protein product: CAWSFWDRDNSPLHF.

The chain carries TRBV7-9 and TRBJ1-5; D is perhaps TRBD1 (6 bases). The germline V gene has CDR1 SEHNR and CDR2 FQNEAQ (reference sequence). Trimming shortened V by 1 base and J by 4 bases, and 8 bases separated the two germline ends. The CDR3 totals 14 residues. The CDR3 region has the DNA TGTGCCAGCAGCTTAGACGGACAGAATCAGCCCCAGCATTTT. As protein: CASSLDGQNQPQHF.

CDR3 bases: TGTGCCAGCAGTTACGTGAGGAACGATGAGCAGTTCTTC. Translation: CASSYVRNDEQFF. This chain connects TRBV6-5 to TRBJ2-1; D gene uncertain. Trimming removed 2 bases from V and 8 bases from J, with 10 bases in between. The CDR3 extends over 13 amino acids. Germline CDR1 reads MNHEY; CDR2 reads SVGAGI.

The V and J genes are TRBV12-5 and TRBJ1-6; D is unresolved. In germline, CDR1 is LGHNT, CDR2 FRNRAP. The CDR3 contains 20 residues. The V and J ends lost 0 bases and 0 bases respectively, with 18 bases between them. CDR3 loop: CASGLVVAVGISSYNSPLHF. CDR3 in DNA: TGTGCTAGTGGTTTGGTAGTAGCAGTAGGAATAAGCTCCTATAATTCACCCCTCCACTTT.

This clone appeared once. The chain employs TRBV11-2 and TRBJ1-2; TRBD1 matches 12 bases. The CDR3 loop spans 14 amino acids. Germline CDR1 SGHAT, CDR2 FQNNGV. After removal of 5 bases from V and 7 bases from J, the junction contained 5 bases not matched to a gene. In DNA, the CDR3 is TGTGCCAGCAGCACGGGACAGGGGGCTCGTGGCTACACCTTC. This encodes CASSTGQGARGYTF.

There are a few counts of this clone. The genes are TRBV28 and TRBJ2-2; maybe TRBD2 (5 bases). Germline V gene lookup returns CDR1 MDHEN and CDR2 SYDVKM. The CDR3 spans 15 residues. V lost 2 bases to trimming and J lost 1 base, with 8 bases between them. CDR3 protein: CASSLRGWNTGELFF. In nucleotides, the CDR3 is TGTGCCAGCAGTTTACGGGGTTGGAACACCGGGGAGCTGTTTTTT.

This rearrangement joins TRBV2 to TRBJ1-6; D unclear. This CDR3 is 14 amino acids long. The V gene's germline CDR1 is SNHLY and CDR2 FYNNEI. V gave up 2 bases and J gave up 7 bases, with 9 bases separating them. The CDR3 here is CASSEPSGNSPLHF. In DNA form, the CDR3 reads TGTGCCAGCAGTGAACCCTCGGGAAATTCACCCCTCCACTTT.

The chain couples TRBV19 to TRBJ1-4; possible D gene TRBD1, 6 bases. Trimming took 10 bases from V and 7 from J, leaving 16 bases between them. The CDR3 totals 13 residues. CDR1 is LNHDA, CDR2 SQIVND, per germline (reference sequence). CDR3: CATVPTRGEKLFF. The CDR3 bases are TGTGCCACCGTCCCGACCAGGGGTGAAAAACTGTTTTTT.

J is TRBJ2-5 and V is TRBV5-6; 7 positions match TRBD1. The CDR3 has 13 amino acids. V gave up 2 bases and J gave up 4 bases; unmatched junction bases: 2. Germline assignment: CDR1 SGHDT and CDR2 YYEEEE. CDR3 sequence reads: CASSFGTAETQYF. CDR3 DNA sequence: TGTGCCAGCAGCTTTGGGACAGCAGAGACCCAGTACTTC.

The chain carries TRBV6-1 and TRBJ1-2; D call uncertain. The length of the CDR3 is 12 residues. In germline, CDR1 is MNHNS, CDR2 SASEGT. V shed 7 bases and J shed 2 bases, with 8 bases lying between them. The DNA for the CDR3 is TGTGCCAGCACTCTGGCAAACTATGGCTACACCTTC. It yields the protein CASTLANYGYTF.

In this sample, this clone turned up once. The genes are TRBV6-5 and TRBJ2-6; the D gene is possibly TRBD2 (5 bases). Germline loops: CDR1 MNHEY, CDR2 SVGAGI. The CDR3 length is 16 residues. Trimming removed 4 bases from V and 1 base from J, with 11 bases in between. The CDR3 sequence is CASSFQRLSGANVLTF. The CDR3 nucleotides are TGTGCCAGCAGTTTCCAGCGGTTGTCTGGGGCCAACGTCCTGACTTTC.

The chain couples TRBV27 to TRBJ2-7; TRBD1 agrees at 8 bases. The ends lost 5 bases at V and 3 bases at J; junction bases unmatched: 12. CDR3 length: 16 residues. From germline, CDR1 is MNHEY and CDR2 SMNVEV (reference sequence). Here the CDR3 DNA reads TGTGCCAGCAGTAGGACAGGGTCCTCTAGTGTCTACGAGCAGTACTTC. As protein: CASSRTGSSSVYEQYF.

The V call is TRBV9, the J call TRBJ2-3, with TRBD1 matching 11 bases. The germline CDR1 and CDR2 sequences are SGDLS and YYNGEE. V lost 2 bases and J lost 4; bases outside the gene matches: 9. This CDR3 is 17 amino acids long. The CDR3 bases are TGTGCCAGCAGCGTTACCGGACAGGGGGCAACCGCAGATACGCAGTATTTT. It is translated as CASSVTGQGATADTQYF.

The chain links TRBV11-3 to TRBJ2-1; D possibly corresponds to TRBD1 (6 bases). CDR3 length equals 14 residues. Germline-derived CDR1 and CDR2 are SGHNT and YENEEA. Between the trimmed V and J ends, which lost 7 bases and 6 bases, there was a span of 16 bases. Written as DNA, the CDR3 is TGTGCCAGCACCCCTCATGGACAGCCCAATGAGCAGTTCTTC. Amino acid sequence: CASTPHGQPNEQFF.

The chain links TRBV10-2 to TRBJ1-1, with D maybe TRBD1 (6 bases). This CDR3 spans 13 amino acids. Germline values: CDR1 WSHSY, CDR2 SAAADI. Deletions cut 5 bases from V and 5 bases from J, with 12 bases between. CDR3 nucleotides: TGCGCCAGCAGTCAACAGGGTGGAACTGAAGCTTTCTTT. It is translated as CASSQQGGTEAFF.

The V and J genes are TRBV25-1 and TRBJ1-2; D remains ambiguous. Germline loops: CDR1 MGHDK, CDR2 SYGVNS. CDR3 size: 13 residues. V was pared by 4 bases and J by 8 bases, with 14 bases between. CDR3 region: CASSVGGLLGYTF. CDR3 bases: TGTGCCAGCAGTGTCGGTGGACTACTGGGCTACACCTTC.

The chain couples TRBV14 to TRBJ2-6; 8 bases match TRBD1. Germline CDR1 is SGHDN and CDR2 is FVKESK. This CDR3 has 20 residues. Trimming removed 1 base from V and 4 bases from J; junction bases left unmatched: 15. The CDR3 DNA is TGTGCCAGCAGCCAAGTTACCTTCAGGGGGCGGTCGCCCGGGGCCAACGTCCTGACTTTC. Amino acids: CASSQVTFRGRSPGANVLTF.

The DNA of the CDR3 is TGTGCCAGTAGTATAGTTACAGGATCAACCTACGAGCAGTACTTC. Translated: CASSIVTGSTYEQYF. The J gene is TRBJ2-7, the V gene TRBV19; D is possibly TRBD1 (5 bases). V was cut by 1 base and J by 2 bases, with 12 bases left in between. The CDR3 sequence is 15 residues long. Germline CDR1 is LNHDA and CDR2 is SQIVND (reference sequence).

The rearrangement uses TRBV5-1 and TRBJ1-1; a weak D match, TRBD1 (5 bases). The V gene lost 2 bases and the J gene lost 2 bases, with 13 bases spanning the gap. CDR3 size: 15 residues. Germline CDR1 is SGHRS and CDR2 is YFSETQ. CDR3 amino acids: CASSFQGAVNTEAFF. In DNA, the CDR3 is TGCGCCAGCAGCTTCCAGGGCGCGGTCAACACTGAAGCTTTCTTT. Variable domain in full (rest from reference TRBV5-1 and TRBJ1-1): KAGVTQTPRYLIKTRGQQVTLSCSPISGHRSVSWYQQTPGQGLQFLFEYFSETQRNKGNFPGRFSGRQFSNSRSEMNVSTLELGDSALYLCASSFQGAVNTEAFFGQGTRLTVV.

CDR3 amino acids: CASSSRGDYEQYF. DNA for the CDR3: TGTGCCAGCAGCTCCAGGGGCGACTACGAGCAGTACTTC. This chain joins TRBV5-6 and TRBJ2-7; TRBD1 might be the D (6 bases). The V gene's germline CDR1 is SGHDT and CDR2 YYEEEE. This CDR3 comprises 13 residues. V was pared by 3 bases and J by 3 bases, with 10 bases between. The full variable domain, completed using reference TRBV5-6 and TRBJ2-7, is DAGVTQSPTHLIKTRGQQVTLRCSPKSGHDTVSWYQQALGQGPQFIFQYYEEEERQRGNFPDRFSGHQFPNYSSELNVNALLLGDSALYLCASSSRGDYEQYFGPGTRLTVT.

The rearrangement uses TRBV6-6 and TRBJ1-5, with 7 nucleotides matching TRBD1. The length of the CDR3 is 14 residues. Germline assignment: CDR1 MNHNY and CDR2 SVGAGI (reference sequence). V lost 6 bases and J lost 0; bases outside the gene matches: 2. Here the CDR3 DNA reads TGTGCCAGCAGAACAGGGGATAGCAATCAGCCCCAGCATTTT. This codes for CASRTGDSNQPQHF.

V and J are TRBV9 and TRBJ2-1; D is possibly TRBD1 (5 bases). CDR3 length: 14 amino acids. V was clipped by 2 bases and J by 2 bases, with 8 bases between them. Germline V CDR1 and CDR2: SGDLS, YYNGEE. The CDR3 loop is CASSVVRAYNEQFF. CDR3 bases: TGTGCCAGCAGCGTCGTCAGGGCCTACAATGAGCAGTTCTTC.